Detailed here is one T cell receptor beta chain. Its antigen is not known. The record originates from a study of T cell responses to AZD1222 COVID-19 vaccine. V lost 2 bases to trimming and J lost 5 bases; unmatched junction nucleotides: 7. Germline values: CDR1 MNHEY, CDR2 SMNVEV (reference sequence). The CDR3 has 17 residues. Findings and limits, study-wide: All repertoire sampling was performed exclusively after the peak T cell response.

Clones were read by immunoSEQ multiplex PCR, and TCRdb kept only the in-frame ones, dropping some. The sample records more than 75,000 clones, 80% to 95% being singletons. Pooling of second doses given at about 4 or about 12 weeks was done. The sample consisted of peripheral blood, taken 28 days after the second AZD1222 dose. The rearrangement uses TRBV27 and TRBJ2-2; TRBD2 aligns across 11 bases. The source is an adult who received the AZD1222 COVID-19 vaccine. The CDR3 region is CASSLNLAGGRTGELFF. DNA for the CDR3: TGTGCCAGCAGTTTAAATTTAGCGGGAGGGAGGACCGGGGAGCTGTTTTTT.